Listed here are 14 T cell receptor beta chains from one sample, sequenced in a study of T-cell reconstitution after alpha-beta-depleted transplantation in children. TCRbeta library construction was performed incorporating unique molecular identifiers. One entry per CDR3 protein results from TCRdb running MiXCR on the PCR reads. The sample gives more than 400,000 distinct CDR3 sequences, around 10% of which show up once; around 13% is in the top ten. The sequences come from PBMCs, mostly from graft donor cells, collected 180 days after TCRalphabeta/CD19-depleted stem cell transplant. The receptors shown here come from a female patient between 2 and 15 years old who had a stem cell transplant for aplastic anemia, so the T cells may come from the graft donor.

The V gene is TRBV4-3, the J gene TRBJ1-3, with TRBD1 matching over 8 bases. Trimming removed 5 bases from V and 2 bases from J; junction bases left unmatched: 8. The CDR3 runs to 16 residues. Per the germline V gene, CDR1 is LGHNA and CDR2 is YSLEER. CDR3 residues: CASSTDRGTPGNTIYF. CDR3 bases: TGCGCCAGCAGCACCGACAGGGGTACCCCTGGAAACACCATATATTTT.

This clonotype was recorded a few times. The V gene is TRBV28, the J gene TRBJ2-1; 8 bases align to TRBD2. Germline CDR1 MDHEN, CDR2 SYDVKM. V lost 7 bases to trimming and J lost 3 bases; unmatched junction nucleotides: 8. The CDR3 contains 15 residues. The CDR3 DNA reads TGTGCCAGCATTCTTAGCGGGGAGAACTACAATGAGCAGTTCTTC. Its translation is CASILSGENYNEQFF.

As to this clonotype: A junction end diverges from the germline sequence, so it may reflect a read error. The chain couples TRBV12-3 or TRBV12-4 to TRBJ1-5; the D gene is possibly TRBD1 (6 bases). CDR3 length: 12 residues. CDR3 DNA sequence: TGTGCCAGCAGTCTAGACAGGCTCCTAACATGTTTT. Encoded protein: CASSLDRLLTCF.

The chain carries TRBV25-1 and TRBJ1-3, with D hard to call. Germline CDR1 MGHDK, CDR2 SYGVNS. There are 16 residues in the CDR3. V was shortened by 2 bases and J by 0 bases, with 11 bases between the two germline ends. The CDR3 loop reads CASSEDWSLSGNTIYF. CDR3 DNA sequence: TGTGCCAGCAGTGAAGATTGGTCGCTCTCTGGAAACACCATATATTTT.

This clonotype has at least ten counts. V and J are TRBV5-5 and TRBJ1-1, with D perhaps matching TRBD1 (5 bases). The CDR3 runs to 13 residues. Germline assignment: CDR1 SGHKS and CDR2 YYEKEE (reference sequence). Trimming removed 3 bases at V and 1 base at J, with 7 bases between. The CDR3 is CASSYTGNTEAFF. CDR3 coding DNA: TGTGCCAGCAGCTATACAGGGAACACTGAAGCTTTCTTT.

DNA of the CDR3: TGTGCCAGCAGCGAATGGACAGGGGGCCCCGACTACGAGCAGTACTTC. Translated, it gives CASSEWTGGPDYEQYF. The rearrangement uses TRBV12-3 or TRBV12-4 and TRBJ2-7; 11 nucleotides align to TRBD1. This CDR3 has 16 amino acids. V trimming: 6 bases; J trimming: 3 bases; junction bases outside the gene matches: 10.

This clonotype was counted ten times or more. CDR3 bases: TGTGCCAGCAGCTTATTAATAACAGATACGCAGTATTTT. Protein: CASSLLITDTQYF. The chain employs TRBV11-2 and TRBJ2-3, with no clear D. CDR1 is SGHAT, CDR2 FQNNGV, per germline. Trimming removed 2 bases at V and 3 bases at J, with 6 bases between. CDR3 size: 13 residues.

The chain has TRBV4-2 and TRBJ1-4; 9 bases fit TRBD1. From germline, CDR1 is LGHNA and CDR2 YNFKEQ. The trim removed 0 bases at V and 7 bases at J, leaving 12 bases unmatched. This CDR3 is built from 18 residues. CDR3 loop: CASSQEGSTGQGGEKLFF. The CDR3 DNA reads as TGTGCCAGCAGCCAAGAAGGGAGTACGGGACAGGGCGGTGAAAAACTGTTTTTT.

The CDR3 spells CASSPWTGGGYEQYF. For the CDR3, the DNA is TGTGCCAGCAGCCCGTGGACGGGAGGAGGGTACGAGCAGTACTTC. V is TRBV11-2 and J is TRBJ2-7; 7 nucleotides line up with TRBD2. CDR1 is SGHAT, CDR2 FQNNGV, per germline. J was trimmed by 4 bases and V by 5 bases; bases with no gene match: 11. This CDR3 is 15 amino acids long. Filled out from reference TRBV11-2 and TRBJ2-7, the complete variable domain reads EAGVAQSPRYKIIEKRQSVAFWCNPISGHATLYWYQQILGQGPKLLIQFQNNGVVDDSQLPKDRFSAERLKGVDSTLKIQPAKLEDSAVYLCASSPWTGGGYEQYFGPGTRLTVT.

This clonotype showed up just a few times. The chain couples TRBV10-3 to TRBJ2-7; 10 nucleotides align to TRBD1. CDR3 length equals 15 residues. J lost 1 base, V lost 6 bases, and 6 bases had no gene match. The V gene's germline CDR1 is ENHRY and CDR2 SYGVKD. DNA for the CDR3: TGTGCCATCAGCGGGACAGGGGTCACATCCTACGAGCAGTACGTC. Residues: CAISGTGVTSYEQYV.

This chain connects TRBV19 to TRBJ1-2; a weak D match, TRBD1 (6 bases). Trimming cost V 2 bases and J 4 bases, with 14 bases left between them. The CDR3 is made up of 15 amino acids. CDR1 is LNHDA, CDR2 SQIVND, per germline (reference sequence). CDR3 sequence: CASSIPGADLYGYTF. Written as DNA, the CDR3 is TGTGCCAGTAGTATACCAGGGGCAGACCTCTATGGCTACACCTTC. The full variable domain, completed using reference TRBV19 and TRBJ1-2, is DGGITQSPKYLFRKEGQNVTLSCEQNLNHDAMYWYRQDPGQGLRLIYYSQIVNDFQKGDIAEGYSVSREKKESFPLTVTSAQKNPTAFYLCASSIPGADLYGYTFGSGTRLTVV.

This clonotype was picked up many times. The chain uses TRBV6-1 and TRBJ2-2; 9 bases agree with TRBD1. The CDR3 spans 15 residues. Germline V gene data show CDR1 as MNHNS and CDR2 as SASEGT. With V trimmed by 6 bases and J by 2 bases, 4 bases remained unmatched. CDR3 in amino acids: CASSAGQGNTGELFF. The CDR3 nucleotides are TGTGCCAGCAGCGCGGGACAGGGTAACACCGGGGAGCTGTTTTTT.

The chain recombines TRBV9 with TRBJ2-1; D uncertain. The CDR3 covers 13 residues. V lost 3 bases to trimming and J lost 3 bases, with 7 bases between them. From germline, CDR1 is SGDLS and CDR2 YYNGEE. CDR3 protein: CASSAPDYNEQFF. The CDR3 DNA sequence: TGTGCCAGCAGCGCCCCCGACTACAATGAGCAGTTCTTC. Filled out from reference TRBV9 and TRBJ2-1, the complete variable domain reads DSGVTQTPKHLITATGQRVTLRCSPRSGDLSVYWYQQSLDQGLQFLIQYYNGEERAKGNILERFSAQQFPDLHSELNLSSLELGDSALYFCASSAPDYNEQFFGPGTRLTVL.

The CDR3 loop reads CASSDHRGIGGQPQHF. Here the CDR3 DNA reads TGTGCCAGCAGCGACCACAGGGGGATTGGGGGTCAGCCCCAGCATTTT. The chain combines TRBV21-1 with TRBJ1-5; TRBD1 was called by the table and not checked on the DNA. TRBV21-1 is flagged as a pseudogene. The CDR3 is 16 residues long.